The 21 T cell receptor beta chains given below trace back to one sample, sequenced in a study of beta chain features in type 1 diabetes. Their antigens remain unidentified. As every portion of the isolated RNA was reverse transcribed, the sequencing read expressed TCRB transcripts. Sequencing used immunoSEQ multiplex PCR; TCRdb keeps in-frame clones, though not all of them. In the table there are roughly 280,000 clones, approximately 25% of which are singletons. Whole-study findings and limits: Among all four CD4+ subsets, Type 1 diabetes patients had TCRB CDR3s that were moderately but significantly shorter.

The source material was naive CD4+ T cells from blood. The receptor source for this set is a woman aged 25-40 years with type 1 diabetes.

This chain links TRBV4-1 with TRBJ2-3, with D unresolved. The CDR3 spans 15 residues. The germline V gene has CDR1 MGHRA and CDR2 YSYEKL. The V end was cut by 4 bases, the J end by 0 bases, with 11 bases between. The CDR3 sequence: CASSPPERSTDTQYF. The CDR3 DNA reads as TGCGCCAGCAGCCCGCCGGAGAGGAGCACAGATACGCAGTATTTT.

This clone has only a few counts. The J gene is TRBJ2-1, the V gene TRBV25-1; TRBD2 matches 13 bases. Germline CDR1 and CDR2: MGHDK and SYGVNS. The J segment lost 10 bases and the V segment lost 3 bases, leaving 9 bases of the junction unmatched. The CDR3 is made up of 16 amino acids. The CDR3 is CASSDSGTSGTHEQFF. In DNA, the CDR3 is TGTGCCAGCAGTGATTCCGGGACTAGCGGGACCCACGAGCAGTTCTTC.

This clone was observed a handful of times. The CDR3 loop reads CASSPASGRGTYNEQFF. DNA of the CDR3: TGTGCCAGCAGTCCGGCTAGCGGGAGGGGTACCTACAATGAGCAGTTCTTC. The V and J genes are TRBV28 and TRBJ2-1, with 12 bases lining up with TRBD2. This CDR3 contains 17 residues. The germline CDR1 and CDR2 sequences are MDHEN and SYDVKM. Germline trimming cut 5 bases from V and 2 bases from J; bases unmatched to any gene: 7. The variable domain in full, with the rest retrieved from reference TRBV28 and TRBJ2-1, is DVKVTQSSRYLVKRTGEKVFLECVQDMDHENMFWYRQDPGLGLRLIYFSYDVKMKEKGDIPEGYSVSREKKERFSLILESASTNQTSMYLCASSPASGRGTYNEQFFGPGTRLTVL.

The V call is TRBV7-9, the J call TRBJ1-2; D is undetermined. The ends were cut back, 4 bases at V and 0 bases at J, with 6 bases in the middle. The CDR3 runs 13 residues. Germline V gene data show CDR1 as SEHNR and CDR2 as FQNEAQ (reference sequence). The CDR3 region has the DNA TGTGCCAGCAGCTCCTCTCCTAACTATGGCTACACCTTC. As protein: CASSSSPNYGYTF.

CDR3: CAWSAGSAFF. The CDR3 coding sequence is TGTGCCTGGAGTGCAGGATCAGCTTTCTTT. The chain couples TRBV30 to TRBJ1-1; no definite D call. The CDR3 totals 10 residues. CDR1 GTSNPN and CDR2 SVGIG come from the germline V gene (reference sequence). V gave up 1 base and J gave up 10 bases, with 7 bases separating them.

This clone showed up just a few times. This rearrangement joins TRBV15 to TRBJ1-2; D is perhaps TRBD1 (5 bases). The germline V and J ends were trimmed by 0 bases and 4 bases, with 6 bases remaining between them. Per the germline V gene, CDR1 is LNHNV and CDR2 is YYDKDF (reference sequence). The CDR3 sequence is 13 residues long. The CDR3 region has the DNA TGTGCCACCAGCAGAGAAGGGGCCTATGGCTACACCTTC. This sequence encodes CATSREGAYGYTF.

The J gene is TRBJ1-1, the V gene TRBV19; the D gene is possibly TRBD1 (5 bases). Germline loops: CDR1 LNHDA, CDR2 SQIVND (reference sequence). The CDR3 consists of 13 residues. The V gene lost 5 bases and the J gene lost 4 bases, with 11 bases spanning the gap. The CDR3 loop reads CASSEGVGTEAFF. CDR3 nucleotide sequence: TGTGCCAGTAGTGAAGGGGTGGGCACTGAAGCTTTCTTT.

The chain employs TRBV5-1 and TRBJ2-3, with TRBD2 matching over 15 bases. The CDR3 has 16 amino acids. The V gene end was trimmed by 4 bases and the J gene end by 4 bases; junction bases not matched to a gene: 4. The V gene's germline CDR1 is SGHRS and CDR2 YFSETQ. The CDR3 nucleotides read TGCGCCAGCAGCCCGGGACTAGCGGGAGGATCAGATACGCAGTATTTT. As protein: CASSPGLAGGSDTQYF. The full variable domain, in which reference TRBV5-1 and TRBJ2-3 provide the parts outside the CDR3, is KAGVTQTPRYLIKTRGQQVTLSCSPISGHRSVSWYQQTPGQGLQFLFEYFSETQRNKGNFPGRFSGRQFSNSRSEMNVSTLELGDSALYLCASSPGLAGGSDTQYFGPGTRLTVL.

The V and J genes are TRBV30 and TRBJ2-2, with TRBD2 identical over 12 bases. Unmatched junction bases numbered 8, after V lost 3 bases and J lost 6 bases. The CDR3 is made up of 16 amino acids. From germline, CDR1 is GTSNPN and CDR2 SVGIG (reference sequence). Here the CDR3 reads CAWSFALAGGSGELFF. As DNA, the CDR3 is TGTGCCTGGAGCTTCGCTCTAGCGGGAGGGTCCGGGGAGCTGTTTTTT.

The chain joins TRBV7-9 to TRBJ2-5; 8 nucleotides line up with TRBD1. J was trimmed by 1 base and V by 2 bases; bases with no gene match: 6. From germline, CDR1 is SEHNR and CDR2 FQNEAQ (reference sequence). The CDR3 has 16 amino acids. CDR3 amino acids: CASSLSFGQGQETQYF. In DNA form, the CDR3 reads TGTGCCAGCAGCTTAAGTTTCGGACAGGGCCAAGAGACCCAGTACTTC.

Only a few counts were recorded for this clone. The rearrangement joins TRBV14 to TRBJ2-2; D gene uncertain. The CDR3 is 18 residues long. V was clipped by 0 bases and J by 4 bases, with 18 bases between them. Germline values: CDR1 SGHDN, CDR2 FVKESK. This chain's CDR3 is CASSQDLVSAASTGELFF. Written as DNA, the CDR3 is TGTGCCAGCAGCCAAGATCTAGTTTCAGCCGCGTCCACCGGGGAGCTGTTTTTT.

This clone was recorded a few times. The rearrangement uses TRBV28 and TRBJ1-2, with D perhaps TRBD1 (5 bases). The V gene's germline CDR1 is MDHEN and CDR2 SYDVKM. V lost 3 bases to trimming and J lost 8 bases, with 7 bases between them. This CDR3 comprises 11 residues. This CDR3 reads CASSFQGGYTF. The CDR3 DNA sequence: TGTGCCAGCAGTTTTCAGGGAGGCTACACCTTC.

The genes are TRBV5-4 and TRBJ1-1; 9 bases agree with TRBD1. The CDR3 totals 15 residues. With 4 bases clipped from V and 6 bases from J, the junction kept 10 bases outside the gene matches. Germline V gene lookup returns CDR1 SGHNT and CDR2 YYREEE (reference sequence). Here the CDR3 reads CASSTLQGATAEAFF. CDR3 DNA sequence: TGTGCCAGCAGCACGTTACAGGGGGCGACGGCTGAAGCTTTCTTT.

J is TRBJ2-4 and V is TRBV4-1; 12 positions agree with TRBD1. The CDR3 loop spans 18 amino acids. V shed 1 base, J shed 7 bases, and the junction held 11 bases outside the gene matches. Germline CDR1 and CDR2: MGHRA and YSYEKL. CDR3 protein: CASSQVVRDRGQNNIQYF. CDR3 in DNA: TGCGCCAGCAGCCAAGTCGTCCGGGACAGGGGGCAGAATAACATTCAGTACTTC.

The CDR3 DNA reads as TGCGCCAGCAGCTTGGGCCTGGGGAGTGTCTATGGCTACACCTTC. Its translation is CASSLGLGSVYGYTF. This chain links TRBV5-1 with TRBJ1-2; D gene ambiguous. V lost 0 bases and J 4 bases, leaving 13 bases between the germline ends. CDR3 length: 15 amino acids. The germline V gene encodes CDR1 SGHRS and CDR2 YFSETQ.

The rearrangement joins TRBV6-5 to TRBJ2-2, with 9 bases aligning to TRBD2. The CDR3 has 16 amino acids. CDR1 and CDR2 from the germline V gene are MNHEY and SVGAGI. The trim removed 2 bases at V and 8 bases at J, leaving 9 bases unmatched. CDR3 sequence (DNA): TGTGCCAGCAGTTACGCGGTAGCGGGAGTATCGGGGGAGCTGTTTTTT. It encodes CASSYAVAGVSGELFF.

This chain joins TRBV19 and TRBJ2-7, with D hard to call. Germline lookup yields CDR1 LNHDA and CDR2 SQIVND (reference sequence). Between the trimmed V and J ends, which lost 5 bases and 2 bases, there was a span of 13 bases. There are 14 residues in the CDR3. CDR3 amino acids: CASSPSLATYEQYF. The CDR3 region has the DNA TGTGCCAGTAGTCCTTCACTCGCGACCTACGAGCAGTACTTC.

This chain connects TRBV19 to TRBJ2-7, with 7 positions matching TRBD1. Per germline, CDR1 LNHDA and CDR2 SQIVND (reference sequence). This CDR3 is 17 amino acids long. V shed 5 bases and J 6 bases; nucleotides not matched to a gene: 19. Here the CDR3 reads CASSGQASGGLSREQYF. The CDR3 DNA is TGTGCCAGTAGTGGACAGGCGAGCGGAGGTTTAAGTCGCGAGCAGTACTTC.

V is TRBV28 and J is TRBJ1-2; D not resolved. The CDR3 contains 15 residues. The germline V and J ends were trimmed by 2 bases and 4 bases, with 14 bases remaining between them. Germline V lookup: CDR1 MDHEN, CDR2 SYDVKM. For the CDR3, the DNA is TGTGCCAGCAGTTTAGGGGTACCCGAGGGCTATGGCTACACCTTC. It translates to CASSLGVPEGYGYTF.

The V and J genes are TRBV10-3 and TRBJ2-7; TRBD1 agrees at 8 bases. Germline CDR1 is ENHRY and CDR2 is SYGVKD. J lost 6 bases, V lost 10 bases, and 11 bases had no gene match. The CDR3 length is 13 residues. The CDR3 here is CASTDRVKAEQYF. The CDR3 DNA reads as TGTGCCAGTACGGACAGGGTAAAGGCCGAGCAGTACTTC.

The gene calls are TRBV30 and TRBJ2-5, with TRBD1 identical over 8 bases. Germline lookup yields CDR1 GTSNPN and CDR2 SVGIG (reference sequence). V shed 0 bases, J shed 2 bases, and the junction held 2 bases outside the gene matches. The CDR3 is made up of 14 amino acids. CDR3 amino acids: CAWSVQGGQETQYF. In DNA, the CDR3 is TGTGCCTGGAGTGTACAGGGGGGACAAGAGACCCAGTACTTC.